The table lists the clone carrying this T cell receptor beta chain with many counts. Its cognate antigen is unknown. RNA transcripts were the template for amplifying TCR beta CDR3 regions. When the TCR CDR3 underwent first-round RT-PCR, the HTBI primer set was used. One entry per CDR3 protein results from TCRdb running MiXCR on the multiplex PCR reads. Among around 300,000 distinct CDR3 sequences listed, roughly 15% were seen once. V lost 7 bases and J 6 bases, leaving 21 bases between the germline ends. The germline gives CDR1 SGHVS, CDR2 FQNEAQ. The CDR3 sequence is 15 residues long. For the diagnoses, clinical symptoms, serum thyroxine and TRAb, thyroid ultrasound and orbital computed tomography were used. PBMCs came from more than 8.5 ml fresh peripheral blood. The data stem from a study of T cells in Graves' hyperthyroidism and ophthalmopathy. General observations from the study: In simple terms, a model built on 13 V-J features told ophthalmopathy apart from stable hyperthyroidism.

This TCR was sampled from a woman aged 50 to 60 with Graves' hyperthyroidism that later progressed to Graves' ophthalmopathy. V usage is TRBV7-8 and J usage is TRBJ2-5, with a possible D match to TRBD1 (7 bases). The sample was blood. CDR3 in amino acids: CASTPLLPGGKTQYF. The CDR3 nucleotides are TGTGCCAGCACCCCCCTTCTCCCAGGGGGGAAGACCCAGTACTTC.